This T cell receptor beta chain was captured by sequencing in a study of human T cells and chemical hapten exposure. The CDR3 runs 15 residues. CDR1 and CDR2 from the germline V gene are SGHRS and YFSETQ. V was cut by 4 bases and J by 1 base, with 14 bases left in between. This clonotype has ten or more counts. TCRdb passed the RACE reads through MiXCR, listing each CDR3 protein once. The sample lists some 81,000 distinct CDR3 sequences, approximately 8% occurring once. Time point: patch test 1, 2 weeks after DPC sensitization. Specified treatment: therapeutic diphenylcyclopropenone sensitization with weekly scalp DPC.

This chain joins TRBV5-1 and TRBJ1-1; D is unclear. The sample in question was whole blood, obtained in connection with sensitization to the hapten diphenylcyclopropenone (DPC). This clonotype was sampled from a woman aged 25 to 39 with alopecia areata. Some clones in this sample may be carry-over from other donors' samples. The chain's CDR3 is CASSHMSNQNTEAFF. The CDR3 DNA reads TGCGCCAGCAGCCACATGTCCAACCAGAACACTGAAGCTTTCTTT.